This is a list of T cell receptor beta chains from one sample in a study of T-cell memory formation after mild COVID-19. TCRdb reprocessed the 5' RACE reads via MiXCR and lists one record per CDR3 protein. The sample contains roughly 200,000 distinct CDR3 sequences, 15% to 20% of which appear only once. Sequences were obtained from PBMCs or a T cell subset sorted from them (not recorded which). The receptors shown here come from an adult woman who had mild COVID-19 (a few samples of this study predate the infection). Cell type and time point are not known. Each CDR3 is given with its conserved first and last residue. The D gene is left open where the match is weak. Some rows have no size entry. The others give once, few or many, or a class for an expanded clone.

size	V	J	D	CDR3	DNA
many	TRBV5-6	TRBJ2-6	-	CASSFDSSGANVLTF	TGTGCCAGCAGCTTTGACAGCTCTGGGGCCAACGTCCTGACTTTC
-	TRBV5-6	TRBJ2-7	TRBD2	CASSLTSGGKTYEQYF	TGTGCCAGCAGCTTGACTAGCGGGGGGAAGACCTACGAGCAGTACTTC
few	TRBV3-1	TRBJ1-2	TRBD1	CASSHGTGGPYGYTF	TGTGCCAGCAGCCATGGGACAGGTGGCCCCTATGGCTACACCTTC
-	TRBV5-1	TRBJ2-1	-	CASSINHGTNYNEQFF	TGCGCCAGCAGCATAAACCACGGGACGAACTACAATGAGCAGTTCTTC
few	TRBV7-8	TRBJ2-7	TRBD2	CASSLRTSLGGEQYF	TGTGCCAGCAGCCTCCGGACTAGCTTAGGGGGCGAGCAGTACTTC
few	TRBV3-1	TRBJ1-2	-	CASSRRQVSHYGYTF	TGTGCCAGCAGCCGACGACAGGTATCCCACTATGGCTACACCTTC
many	TRBV5-1	TRBJ2-2	-	CASSFELPTGELFF	TGCGCCAGCAGCTTTGAACTCCCCACCGGGGAGCTGTTTTTT
-	TRBV27	TRBJ2-3	-	CASSYRPTDTQYF	TGTGCCAGCAGTTACCGACCGACAGATACGCAGTATTTT
-	TRBV7-2	TRBJ2-5	-	CASSLNRIREGLGTQYF	TGTGCCAGCAGCTTAAACAGGATCCGAGAGGGGCTTGGGACCCAGTACTTC
few	TRBV5-1	TRBJ2-3	TRBD2	CASSRGPSGGAGDTQYF	TGCGCCAGCAGCCGTGGTCCTAGCGGGGGGGCTGGTGATACGCAGTATTTT
many	TRBV7-2	TRBJ2-7	-	CASSLVAYEQYF	TGTGCCAGCAGCTTAGTAGCCTACGAGCAGTACTTC
few	TRBV5-1	TRBJ1-6	-	CASSFGPRQGSGSPLHF	TGCGCCAGCAGCTTTGGGCCCAGGCAGGGATCAGGTTCACCCCTCCACTTT
-	TRBV5-1	TRBJ1-1	-	CASSETGFSNTEAFF	TGCGCCAGCAGCGAGACAGGTTTCAGTAATACTGAAGCTTTCTTT
few	TRBV6-5	TRBJ1-2	TRBD1	CASSYGDRRGRANYGYTF	TGTGCCAGCAGTTACGGGGACAGGAGGGGACGAGCTAACTATGGCTACACCTTC
many	TRBV5-5	TRBJ2-5	-	CASSLAGRETQYF	TGTGCCAGCAGCTTGGCAGGGAGGGAGACCCAGTACTTC
few	TRBV7-2	TRBJ2-2	-	CASSWGIGTGELFF	TGTGCCAGCAGCTGGGGTATAGGGACCGGGGAGCTGTTTTTT
once	TRBV18	TRBJ1-2	TRBD1	CASSPPGRGQSLGGGYTF	TGTGCCAGCTCACCACCGGGCAGGGGGCAGTCCCTTGGAGGAGGCTACACCTTC
few	TRBV7-3	TRBJ2-2	TRBD2	CASSPRGGPTPMNTGELFF	TGTGCCAGCAGCCCCCGGGGGGGTCCCACTCCGATGAACACCGGGGAGCTGTTTTTT
few	TRBV10-3	TRBJ2-1	-	CAISPAATSSYNEQFF	TGTGCCATCAGTCCAGCGGCGACCAGCTCCTACAATGAGCAGTTCTTC
few	TRBV5-1	TRBJ1-2	-	CASSYIGTDGYTF	TGCGCCAGCAGCTACATAGGAACGGATGGCTACACCTTC
few	TRBV24-1	TRBJ2-7	-	CATSDLRNYEQYF	TGTGCCACCAGTGATTTGAGGAACTACGAGCAGTACTTC
few	TRBV29-1	TRBJ1-1	-	CSVEVQMNTEAFF	TGCAGCGTTGAAGTACAGATGAACACTGAAGCTTTCTTT
few	TRBV4-3	TRBJ2-1	-	CASSQDPANSYNEQFF	TGCGCCAGCAGCCAAGATCCAGCGAACTCCTACAATGAGCAGTTCTTC
many	TRBV7-2	TRBJ2-7	TRBD1	CASSPGQFTSYEQYF	TGTGCCAGCAGCCCGGGACAGTTCACTTCCTACGAGCAGTACTTC
many	TRBV18	TRBJ2-7	-	CASSKGAEQYF	TGTGCCAGCTCAAAGGGTGCCGAGCAGTACTTC
-	TRBV18	TRBJ2-7	-	CASSPGTDRNYEQYF	TGTGCCAGCTCCCCCGGGACGGACAGAAACTACGAGCAGTACTTC
few	TRBV12-3/TRBV12-4	TRBJ2-2	-	CASSLRRAGELFF	TGTGCCAGCAGTTTAAGGCGGGCGGGGGAGCTGTTTTTT
-	TRBV27	TRBJ2-1	TRBD2	CASSLKLLAGSLNEQFF	TGTGCCAGCAGTTTAAAACTTCTAGCGGGATCCCTCAATGAGCAGTTCTTC
many	TRBV20-1	TRBJ2-5	-	CSAPLAQGETQYF	TGCAGTGCCCCCCTAGCGCAAGGAGAGACCCAGTACTTC
few	TRBV3-1	TRBJ2-5	-	CASSQVLRALGRQETQYF	TGTGCCAGCAGCCAAGTCCTCCGGGCCTTAGGGAGGCAAGAGACCCAGTACTTC
-	TRBV11-2	TRBJ2-7	TRBD1	CASSRQEDRGYSYEQYF	TGTGCCAGCAGCCGACAAGAGGACAGGGGGTACTCCTACGAGCAGTACTTC
-	TRBV7-2	TRBJ1-5	-	CASSLTASNQPQHF	TGTGCCAGCAGCTTGACAGCTAGCAATCAGCCCCAGCATTTT
few	TRBV6-2/TRBV6-3	TRBJ2-1	TRBD2	CASRSGGSSYNEQFF	TGTGCCAGCAGGAGCGGGGGGAGCTCCTACAATGAGCAGTTCTTC
few	TRBV19	TRBJ2-1	TRBD2	CASSVLAGGLASGYEQFF	TGTGCCAGTAGTGTACTAGCGGGGGGGCTTGCGTCGGGCTATGAGCAGTTCTTC
many	TRBV28	TRBJ2-3	-	CASNPPSVLTDTQYF	TGTGCCAGCAACCCTCCTAGCGTACTCACAGATACGCAGTATTTT
-	TRBV5-4	TRBJ2-1	-	CASSLPRNYNEQFF	TGTGCCAGCAGCCTCCCCCGCAACTACAATGAGCAGTTCTTC
-	TRBV7-2	TRBJ2-1	-	CASSLARRTAYNEQFF	TGTGCCAGCAGCTTAGCGCGCAGGACAGCCTACAATGAGCAGTTCTTC
-	TRBV12-3/TRBV12-4	TRBJ2-3	TRBD1	CASSSKQGATDTQYF	TGTGCCAGCAGTTCTAAACAGGGGGCTACAGATACGCAGTATTTT
-	TRBV4-2	TRBJ1-3	TRBD1	CASSQDRDSSGNTIYF	TGTGCCAGCAGCCAGGATAGGGACAGCTCTGGAAACACCATATATTTT
-	TRBV15	TRBJ2-5	TRBD2	CATKSGSLQETQYF	TGTGCCACCAAGAGCGGGAGCCTCCAAGAGACCCAGTACTTC
few	TRBV10-3	TRBJ2-7	-	CAIKGTNSYEQYF	TGTGCCATCAAAGGGACAAATTCCTACGAGCAGTACTTC
-	TRBV30	TRBJ2-3	TRBD1	CAWSANRGDTQYF	TGTGCCTGGAGTGCTAACAGGGGGGATACGCAGTATTTT
few	TRBV18	TRBJ2-1	TRBD2	CASSPPGRDYNEQFF	TGTGCCAGCTCACCACCAGGGAGGGACTACAATGAGCAGTTCTTC
-	TRBV5-6	TRBJ2-5	-	CASSLAGRRAQYF	TGTGCCAGCAGCTTGGCTGGCCGCCGGGCCCAGTACTTC
-	TRBV18	TRBJ1-1	-	CASSGVNTEAFF	TGTGCCAGCTCGGGAGTGAACACTGAAGCTTTCTTT
-	TRBV4-1	TRBJ2-1	TRBD2	CASSQERGTSGLNEQFF	TGCGCCAGCAGCCAAGAGAGGGGGACTAGCGGGCTCAATGAGCAGTTCTTC
-	TRBV6-1	TRBJ2-7	-	CASSEGGHKKPYF	TGTGCCAGCAGTGAAGGGGGACATAAAAAGCCCTACTTC
few	TRBV10-3	TRBJ2-1	TRBD2	CAISEWGGSRGEQFF	TGTGCCATCAGTGAATGGGGCGGGAGTAGAGGTGAGCAGTTCTTC
many	TRBV25-1	TRBJ2-7	TRBD2	CASSWEGRYEQYF	TGTGCCAGCAGCTGGGAGGGCCGATACGAGCAGTACTTC
-	TRBV7-9	TRBJ2-6	-	CASSLRESSGANVLTF	TGTGCCAGCAGCTTGAGGGAGAGCTCTGGGGCCAACGTCCTGACTTTC
-	TRBV29-1	TRBJ2-5	TRBD1	CSVTGDSQGETQYF	TGCAGCGTTACCGGGGACAGTCAAGGAGAGACCCAGTACTTC
-	TRBV2	TRBJ1-1	TRBD1	CASRGQLNTEAFF	TGTGCCAGCAGGGGACAGCTGAACACTGAAGCTTTCTTT
-	TRBV9	TRBJ2-5	-	CASSVGTVRETQYF	TGTGCCAGCAGCGTAGGGACCGTCAGGGAGACCCAGTACTTC